These T cell receptor beta chains were read from a single sample in a study of blood T cell repertoires in COVID-19. TCRdb keeps only in-frame clones here, not all; method: immunoSEQ multiplex PCR. Of about 210,000 clones in the sample, about 91% were seen once. Sequenced input: peripheral blood. The receptors were gathered from a man younger than 45 with acute or convalescent COVID-19. CDR3s include the opening cysteine and the closing phenylalanine or tryptophan. A D gene is named only where the DNA matches it firmly. Expanded clones get a size class; other rows say once, few or many, or leave the size out.

D: TRBD1
J: TRBJ1-1
size: NA
length: 15
V: TRBV18
CDR3: CASSPPTGGNTEAFF
DNA: TGTGCCAGCTCACCACCTACAGGGGGCAACACTGAAGCTTTCTTT

D: NA
J: TRBJ1-5
size: NA
length: 13
V: TRBV28
CDR3: CASSLGSSQPQHF
DNA: TGTGCCAGCAGTTTGGGCAGCTCTCAGCCCCAGCATTTT

D: NA
J: TRBJ1-1
size: once
length: 14
V: TRBV18
CDR3: CASSPQGYGTEAFF
DNA: TGTGCCAGCTCACCTCAGGGGTATGGAACTGAAGCTTTCTTT

D: TRBD1
J: TRBJ2-3
size: NA
length: 15
V: TRBV2
CDR3: CASRKTGVGTDTQYF
DNA: TGTGCCAGCAGAAAAACAGGGGTAGGCACAGATACGCAGTATTTT

D: NA
J: TRBJ1-6
size: NA
length: 14
V: TRBV11-1
CDR3: CASSSELYNSPLHF
DNA: TGTGCCAGCAGCTCGGAGCTCTATAATTCACCCCTCCACTTT

D: NA
J: TRBJ1-6
size: NA
length: 16
V: TRBV7-9
CDR3: CASSLVGQLSNSPLHF
DNA: TGTGCCAGCAGCTTAGTCGGACAGCTCTCTAATTCACCCCTCCACTTT

D: TRBD1
J: TRBJ2-3
size: NA
length: 14
V: TRBV11-1
CDR3: CASSLDRGTDTQYF
DNA: TGTGCCAGCAGTTTGGACAGGGGCACAGATACGCAGTATTTT

D: NA
J: TRBJ2-2
size: NA
length: 13
V: TRBV18
CDR3: CASSPGLTGELFF
DNA: TGTGCCAGCTCACCAGGGCTAACCGGGGAGCTGTTTTTT

D: TRBD1
J: TRBJ1-6
size: NA
length: 17
V: TRBV11-2
CDR3: CASRQNFQTGINSPLHF
DNA: TGTGCCAGCAGACAAAATTTTCAGACAGGGATTAATTCACCCCTCCACTTT

D: NA
J: TRBJ2-4
size: NA
length: 13
V: TRBV12-3/TRBV12-4
CDR3: CASSPSEENIQYF
DNA: TGTGCCAGCAGTCCCTCCGAGGAAAACATTCAGTACTTC

D: TRBD1
J: TRBJ2-2
size: NA
length: 16
V: TRBV4-1
CDR3: CASSLGTGANTGELFF
DNA: TGCGCCAGCAGCCTGGGGACAGGGGCTAACACCGGGGAGCTGTTTTTT

D: TRBD2
J: TRBJ2-5
size: NA
length: 16
V: TRBV7-3
CDR3: CASSLGQRGGLETQYF
DNA: TGTGCCAGCAGCTTAGGGCAGCGGGGGGGCCTAGAGACCCAGTACTTC

D: NA
J: TRBJ1-2
size: NA
length: 14
V: TRBV28
CDR3: CASSFGRGFHGYTF
DNA: TGTGCCAGCAGTTTTGGTAGGGGATTTCATGGCTACACCTTC

D: TRBD1
J: TRBJ1-1
size: NA
length: 17
V: TRBV7-6
CDR3: CASSFTGGPGHRFEAFF
DNA: TGTGCCAGCAGCTTTACAGGGGGGCCGGGACATCGTTTCGAAGCTTTCTTT

D: NA
J: TRBJ2-6
size: NA
length: 15
V: TRBV19
CDR3: CASTRGDEGANVLTF
DNA: TGTGCCAGTACCAGGGGAGACGAGGGGGCCAACGTCCTGACTTTC

D: TRBD2
J: TRBJ2-3
size: NA
length: 20
V: TRBV5-1
CDR3: CASSSGRTGTSGRDPDTQYF
DNA: TGCGCCAGCAGCTCAGGAAGGACAGGGACTAGCGGGAGAGACCCAGATACGCAGTATTTT

D: TRBD1
J: TRBJ2-7
size: once
length: 15
V: TRBV6-6
CDR3: CASSPYGQGNYEQYF
DNA: TGTGCCAGCAGTCCGTATGGACAGGGCAACTACGAGCAGTACTTC

D: NA
J: TRBJ2-7
size: NA
length: 14
V: TRBV18
CDR3: CASSPEAGPYEQYF
DNA: TGTGCCAGCTCACCAGAGGCGGGACCCTACGAGCAGTACTTC

D: NA
J: TRBJ2-3
size: NA
length: 16
V: TRBV9
CDR3: CASSVVEGGPTDTQYF
DNA: TGTGCCAGCAGCGTAGTAGAGGGGGGGCCCACAGATACGCAGTATTTT

D: NA
J: TRBJ2-2
size: NA
length: 16
V: TRBV4-1
CDR3: CASSHPGGSNTGELFF
DNA: TGCGCCAGCAGCCACCCCGGAGGTTCGAACACCGGGGAGCTGTTTTTT

D: NA
J: TRBJ2-2
size: NA
length: 15
V: TRBV19
CDR3: CASKVQNTNTGELFF
DNA: TGTGCCAGTAAAGTGCAGAATACGAACACCGGGGAGCTGTTTTTT

D: TRBD2
J: TRBJ2-2
size: NA
length: 16
V: TRBV6-1
CDR3: CASSGTGTSGFRELFF
DNA: TGTGCCAGCAGTGGTACCGGGACTAGCGGGTTTCGGGAGCTGTTTTTT

D: TRBD1
J: TRBJ1-2
size: NA
length: 12
V: TRBV28
CDR3: CASLQGNYGYTF
DNA: TGTGCCAGTTTACAGGGGAACTATGGCTACACCTTC

D: NA
J: TRBJ1-5
size: NA
length: 16
V: TRBV19
CDR3: CASRVREANSNQPQHF
DNA: TGTGCCAGTAGGGTGCGGGAGGCCAATAGCAATCAGCCCCAGCATTTT

D: NA
J: TRBJ1-5
size: NA
length: 15
V: TRBV6-5
CDR3: CASRPQDSGNQPQHF
DNA: TGTGCCAGCAGGCCGCAGGACTCTGGCAATCAGCCCCAGCATTTT

D: NA
J: TRBJ2-2
size: NA
length: 16
V: TRBV15
CDR3: CATSSYRAGDTGELFF
DNA: TGTGCCACCAGCAGCTATAGAGCAGGGGACACCGGGGAGCTGTTTTTT

D: TRBD2
J: TRBJ2-7
size: once
length: 15
V: TRBV28
CDR3: CASSSGLATSYEQYF
DNA: TGTGCCAGCAGTTCAGGACTAGCGACCTCCTACGAGCAGTACTTC

D: TRBD2
J: TRBJ2-3
size: NA
length: 16
V: TRBV7-9
CDR3: CASSLYRGGFTDTQYF
DNA: TGTGCCAGCAGCTTATATCGCGGGGGGTTCACAGATACGCAGTATTTT

D: NA
J: TRBJ1-5
size: NA
length: 13
V: TRBV3-1/TRBV3-2
CDR3: CASSRSITQPQHF
DNA: TGTGCCAGCAGCCGGTCTATCACTCAGCCCCAGCATTTT

D: TRBD1
J: TRBJ1-5
size: NA
length: 13
V: TRBV30
CDR3: CAWSRDSNQPQHF
DNA: TGTGCCTGGAGTCGGGACAGTAATCAGCCCCAGCATTTT

D: NA
J: TRBJ2-5
size: NA
length: 13
V: TRBV12-3/TRBV12-4
CDR3: CASSFNLQETQYF
DNA: TGTGCCAGCAGTTTTAATCTCCAAGAGACCCAGTACTTC

D: NA
J: TRBJ1-1
size: NA
length: 14
V: TRBV4-2
CDR3: CASSHQGAGTEAFF
DNA: TGTGCCAGCAGCCACCAAGGGGCTGGCACTGAAGCTTTCTTT

D: NA
J: TRBJ1-2
size: NA
length: 15
V: TRBV30
CDR3: CAWNQGTFANYGYTF
DNA: TGTGCCTGGAATCAGGGTACCTTCGCTAACTATGGCTACACCTTC

D: TRBD2
J: TRBJ2-1
size: NA
length: 13
V: TRBV5-6
CDR3: CASSLVLAGLGFF
DNA: TGTGCCAGCAGCTTGGTGCTAGCGGGATTGGGGTTCTTC

D: TRBD1
J: TRBJ2-7
size: NA
length: 15
V: TRBV4-1
CDR3: CASSQEGQGGYEQYF
DNA: TGCGCCAGCAGCCAAGAAGGACAGGGGGGGTACGAGCAGTACTTC

D: NA
J: TRBJ2-3
size: NA
length: 16
V: TRBV28
CDR3: CASSGDRRGGTDTQYF
DNA: TGTGCCAGCAGTGGAGATCGGCGGGGCGGCACAGATACGCAGTATTTT

D: NA
J: TRBJ1-2
size: NA
length: 14
V: TRBV6-8
CDR3: CASSWSGAVYGYTF
DNA: TGTGCCAGCAGTTGGTCAGGGGCGGTCTATGGCTACACCTTC

D: NA
J: TRBJ2-4
size: NA
length: 13
V: TRBV5-4
CDR3: CATRRQIGDIQYF
DNA: TGTGCCACCCGGAGACAGATTGGGGACATTCAGTACTTC

D: NA
J: TRBJ2-3
size: NA
length: 15
V: TRBV7-3
CDR3: CASSLTSVSTDTQYF
DNA: TGTGCCAGCAGCTTAACGTCGGTTAGCACAGATACGCAGTATTTT

D: TRBD2
J: TRBJ2-1
size: NA
length: 16
V: TRBV28
CDR3: CASSLGSGSSYNEQFF
DNA: TGTGCCAGCAGTTTGGGTAGCGGGAGCTCCTACAATGAGCAGTTCTTC

D: NA
J: TRBJ2-2
size: NA
length: 14
V: TRBV5-1
CDR3: CASSLAWNTGELFF
DNA: TGCGCCAGCAGCTTGGCCTGGAACACCGGGGAGCTGTTTTTT

D: NA
J: TRBJ2-1
size: NA
length: 13
V: TRBV28
CDR3: CASRLAVVNEQFF
DNA: TGTGCCAGCCGATTAGCGGTAGTAAATGAGCAGTTCTTC

D: TRBD1
J: TRBJ1-4
size: NA
length: 13
V: TRBV6-4
CDR3: CASSRQGGEKLFF
DNA: TGTGCCAGCAGCAGACAGGGCGGTGAAAAACTGTTTTTT